The clone carrying this T cell receptor beta chain was recorded at least ten times. What it binds is unknown. Per the germline V gene, CDR1 is SEHNR and CDR2 is FQNEAQ (reference sequence). V shed 8 bases and J shed 1 base, with 5 bases lying between them. The CDR3 contains 11 residues. The data derive from a study of T cells after yellow fever vaccination. Overall study: It was SMART-Seq v4 Ultra Low Input that prepared the fractions with low cell numbers.

The study, taken as a whole, reports: A small proportion of clonotypes was detected in both the CD4 and CD8 compartments. Among primary-vaccination clones, most reappeared after the booster, at almost 98% for CD4 and about 90% for CD8.

The authors made TCR cDNA by 5'RACE template switching, adding a universal primer site and UMIs. TCRdb ran MiXCR on the 5' RACE reads and lists one entry per CDR3 protein. This table holds a few hundred thousand distinct CDR3 sequences, 3.6% found once. The chain has TRBV7-9 and TRBJ1-1; a possible D gene is TRBD1 (5 bases). This TCR derives from a man between 18 and 29 years old who received the YFV17D yellow fever vaccine. Sequencing used PBMCs, obtained on the day of the yellow fever booster vaccination. CDR3: CASGANTEAFF. CDR3 nucleotide sequence: TGTGCCAGCGGGGCGAACACTGAAGCTTTCTTT.